A selection of T cell receptor beta chains follows, all from one sample in a study of cytomegalovirus exposure and HLA in healthy donors. The protocol was immunoSEQ multiplex PCR, while the TCRdb copy is restricted to in-frame clones and leaves out a portion. The sample records 150,000 to 200,000 clones, under 90% being singletons. The sample was PBMCs. All receptors come from a woman aged 18 to 35 in good health and CMV-seropositive. CDR3s include the opening cysteine and the closing phenylalanine or tryptophan. A D gene is named only where the DNA matches it firmly. Clone size, where shown, is once, few, many, or a class for clones that have expanded.

CDR3nt	CDR3aa	d_gene	abundance	v_gene	j_gene
TGTGCCTGGAGAGTGGGCGCAGAAGCTTTCTTT	CAWRVGAEAFF	-	-	TRBV30	TRBJ1-1
TGTGCCAGCGGGGGGGCAGGGTCTACCCGTGGAAACACCATATATTTT	CASGGAGSTRGNTIYF	-	-	TRBV7-2	TRBJ1-3
TGCGCCAGCAGCCAAGGGCCCAGGGTCCCCTTGTCGAACACTGAAGCTTTCTTT	CASSQGPRVPLSNTEAFF	-	-	TRBV4-1	TRBJ1-1
TGCGCCAGCATGGGGACAGGGAAGACCGGGGAGCTGTTTTTT	CASMGTGKTGELFF	TRBD1	-	TRBV5-1	TRBJ2-2
TGTGCCAGCAGCTTTCGGGTAGGAGTTGGCACTGAGCAGTTCTTC	CASSFRVGVGTEQFF	-	-	TRBV5-4	TRBJ2-1
TGTGCCAGCACCGCGCTGGCGGGGTTTTCCGGGGAGCTGTTTTTT	CASTALAGFSGELFF	-	-	TRBV2	TRBJ2-2
TGTGCCAGCAGCGCCCTCCCGGGACAGGGGGCTGGTGGCTACACCTTC	CASSALPGQGAGGYTF	TRBD1	once	TRBV9	TRBJ1-2
TGTGCCAGCACCCCGGGACAGCTGACAGATACGCAGTATTTT	CASTPGQLTDTQYF	TRBD1	once	TRBV27	TRBJ2-3
TGTGCCAGCAGTGAAAGTCGGTTGTACGAGCAGTACTTC	CASSESRLYEQYF	-	-	TRBV6-1	TRBJ2-7
TGTGCCAGCAGTCAGAGGGGGGGGCGCGTCGAGTTCTTC	CASSQRGGRVEFF	-	-	TRBV27	TRBJ2-1
TGCGCCAGCAGTCTACTACAGGGGGCGCTTCGTGAAAAACTGTTTTTT	CASSLLQGALREKLFF	TRBD1	-	TRBV5-1	TRBJ1-4
TGTGCCAGCAGTCCAGACAGAGAACTTGACTACACCTTC	CASSPDRELDYTF	-	-	TRBV27	TRBJ1-2
TGTGCTAGTGGAGGGACAGGGGGTTCCAATGAGCAGTTCTTC	CASGGTGGSNEQFF	TRBD1	-	TRBV12-5	TRBJ2-1
TGTGCCAGCAGCTTATTGGGACAGGGCACCGGGGAGCTGTTTTTT	CASSLLGQGTGELFF	TRBD1	once	TRBV7-9	TRBJ2-2
TGTGCCAGCAGCTTAGGAGTCTGGGGGCAAGTAGCTTTCTTT	CASSLGVWGQVAFF	-	once	TRBV11-2	TRBJ1-1
TGTGCCAGCAGTTCTCGGACAGGGCAAGAGACCCAGTACTTC	CASSSRTGQETQYF	TRBD1	-	TRBV25-1	TRBJ2-5
TGTGCCAGCAGTAACCTAGCGGGAGTAACAGATACGCAGTATTTT	CASSNLAGVTDTQYF	TRBD2	-	TRBV6-5	TRBJ2-3
TGTGCCAGCAACGGACAGGGAGGGAACACTGAAGCTTTCTTT	CASNGQGGNTEAFF	TRBD1	once	TRBV28	TRBJ1-1
TGTGCCAGCACATCCTATGGGACTAGCGGGAGAACAGATACGCAGTATTTT	CASTSYGTSGRTDTQYF	TRBD2	once	TRBV27	TRBJ2-3